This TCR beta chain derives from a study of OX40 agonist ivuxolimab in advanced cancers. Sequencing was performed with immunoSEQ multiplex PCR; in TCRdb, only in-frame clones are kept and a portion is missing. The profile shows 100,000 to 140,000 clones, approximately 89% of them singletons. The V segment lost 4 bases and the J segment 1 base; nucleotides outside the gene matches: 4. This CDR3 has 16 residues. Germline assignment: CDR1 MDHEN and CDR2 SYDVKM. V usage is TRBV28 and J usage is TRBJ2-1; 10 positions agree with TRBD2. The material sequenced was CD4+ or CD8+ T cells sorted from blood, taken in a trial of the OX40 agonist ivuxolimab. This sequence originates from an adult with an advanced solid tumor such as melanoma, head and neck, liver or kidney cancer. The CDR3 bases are TGTGCCAGCAGTTCCCTAGCGGGAGTTTCCTACAATGAGCAGTTCTTC. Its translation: CASSSLAGVSYNEQFF.